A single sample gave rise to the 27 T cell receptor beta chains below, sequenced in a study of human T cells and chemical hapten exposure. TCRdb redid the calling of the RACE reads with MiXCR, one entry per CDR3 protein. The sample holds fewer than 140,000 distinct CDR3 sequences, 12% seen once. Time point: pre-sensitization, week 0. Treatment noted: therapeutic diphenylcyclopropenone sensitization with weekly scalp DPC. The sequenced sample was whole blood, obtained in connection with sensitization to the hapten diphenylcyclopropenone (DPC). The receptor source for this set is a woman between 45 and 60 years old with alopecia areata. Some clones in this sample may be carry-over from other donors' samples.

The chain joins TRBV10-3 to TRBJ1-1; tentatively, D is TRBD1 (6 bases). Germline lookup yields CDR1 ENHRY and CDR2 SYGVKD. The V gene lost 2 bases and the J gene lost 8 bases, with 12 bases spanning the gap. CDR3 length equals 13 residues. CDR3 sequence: CAISEPNREEAFF. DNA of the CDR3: TGTGCCATCAGTGAGCCCAACAGGGAAGAAGCTTTCTTT.

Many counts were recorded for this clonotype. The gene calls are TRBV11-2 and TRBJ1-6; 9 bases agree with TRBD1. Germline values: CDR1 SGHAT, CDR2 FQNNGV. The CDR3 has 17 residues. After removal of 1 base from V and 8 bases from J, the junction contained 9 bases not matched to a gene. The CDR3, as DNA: TGTGCCAGCAGCTTAGGAGGCTCCGGGACAGGGTATTCACCCCTCCACTTT. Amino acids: CASSLGGSGTGYSPLHF.

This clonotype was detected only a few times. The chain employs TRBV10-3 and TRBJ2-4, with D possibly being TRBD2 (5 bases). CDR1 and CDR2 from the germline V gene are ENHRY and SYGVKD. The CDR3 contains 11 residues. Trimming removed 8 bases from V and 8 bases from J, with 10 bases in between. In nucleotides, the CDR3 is TGTGCCATCTCGGTCGGGGACATTCAGTACTTC. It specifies CAISVGDIQYF.

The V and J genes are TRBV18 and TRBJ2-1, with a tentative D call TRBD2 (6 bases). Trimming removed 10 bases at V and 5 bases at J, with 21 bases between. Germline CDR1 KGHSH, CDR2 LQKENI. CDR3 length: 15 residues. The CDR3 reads CATASERVLNNEQFF. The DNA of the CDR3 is TGTGCCACCGCCTCGGAGCGGGTATTAAACAATGAGCAGTTCTTC.

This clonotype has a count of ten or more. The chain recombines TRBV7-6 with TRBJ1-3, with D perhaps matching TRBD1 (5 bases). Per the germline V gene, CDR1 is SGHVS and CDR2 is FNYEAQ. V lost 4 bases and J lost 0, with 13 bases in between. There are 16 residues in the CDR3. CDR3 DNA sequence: TGTGCCAGCAGCTCGGGACTTCGGAGCTCTGGAAACACCATATATTTT. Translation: CASSSGLRSSGNTIYF.

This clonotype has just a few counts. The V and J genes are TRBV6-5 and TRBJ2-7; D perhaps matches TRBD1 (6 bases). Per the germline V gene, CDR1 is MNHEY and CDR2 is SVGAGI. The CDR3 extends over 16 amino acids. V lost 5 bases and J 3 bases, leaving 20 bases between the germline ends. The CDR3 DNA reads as TGTGCCAGCAGTGAACCTACAGGGTCCCCCTTCTACGAGCAGTACTTC. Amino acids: CASSEPTGSPFYEQYF.

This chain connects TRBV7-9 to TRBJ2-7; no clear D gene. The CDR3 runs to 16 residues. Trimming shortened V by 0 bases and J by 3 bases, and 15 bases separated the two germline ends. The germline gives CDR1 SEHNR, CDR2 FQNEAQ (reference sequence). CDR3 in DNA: TGTGCCAGCAGCTTAGCCGTTCCGGCCGATTACTACGAGCAGTACTTC. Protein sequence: CASSLAVPADYYEQYF.

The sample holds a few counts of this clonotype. CDR3 sequence reads: CASSRSGYEQYF. In nucleotides, the CDR3 is TGTGCCAGCAGTCGATCAGGGTACGAGCAGTACTTC. The chain carries TRBV28 and TRBJ2-7; possible D gene TRBD1, 5 bases. The CDR3 extends over 12 amino acids. The ends were cut back, 5 bases at V and 4 bases at J, with 9 bases in the middle. Germline V gene sequence: CDR1 MDHEN, CDR2 SYDVKM.

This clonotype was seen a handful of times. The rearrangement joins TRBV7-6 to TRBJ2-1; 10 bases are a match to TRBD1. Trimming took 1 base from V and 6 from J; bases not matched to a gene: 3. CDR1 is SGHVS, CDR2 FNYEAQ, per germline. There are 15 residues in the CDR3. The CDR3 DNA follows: TGTGCCAGCAGCTTAGGGGGACAGGGGCCCAATGAGCAGTTCTTC. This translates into CASSLGGQGPNEQFF.

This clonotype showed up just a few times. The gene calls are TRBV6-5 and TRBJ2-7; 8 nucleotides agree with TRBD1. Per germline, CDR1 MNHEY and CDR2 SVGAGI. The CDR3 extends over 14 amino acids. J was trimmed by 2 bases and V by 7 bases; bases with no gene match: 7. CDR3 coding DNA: TGTGCCAGCATCAAGCAGGGGGCTCCCTACGAGCAGTACTTC. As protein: CASIKQGAPYEQYF.

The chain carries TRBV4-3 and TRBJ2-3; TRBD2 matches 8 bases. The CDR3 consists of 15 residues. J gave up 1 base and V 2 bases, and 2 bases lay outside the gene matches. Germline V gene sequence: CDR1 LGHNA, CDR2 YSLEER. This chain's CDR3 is CASSQISGGTDTQYF. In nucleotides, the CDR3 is TGCGCCAGCAGCCAAATTAGCGGGGGCACAGATACGCAGTATTTT.

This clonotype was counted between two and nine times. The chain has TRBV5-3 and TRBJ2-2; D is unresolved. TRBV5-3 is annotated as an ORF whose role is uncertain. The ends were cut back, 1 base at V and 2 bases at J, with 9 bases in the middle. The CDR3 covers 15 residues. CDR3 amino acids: CARSLPSNNTGELFF. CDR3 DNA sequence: TGTGCCAGAAGCTTGCCGTCTAACAACACCGGGGAGCTGTTTTTT.

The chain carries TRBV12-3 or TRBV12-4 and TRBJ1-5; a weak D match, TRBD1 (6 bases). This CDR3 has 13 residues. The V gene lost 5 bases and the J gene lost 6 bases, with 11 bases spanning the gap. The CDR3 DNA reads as TGTGCCAGCAGTGAGGGGGGCGTTCAGCCCCAGCATTTT. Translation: CASSEGGVQPQHF.

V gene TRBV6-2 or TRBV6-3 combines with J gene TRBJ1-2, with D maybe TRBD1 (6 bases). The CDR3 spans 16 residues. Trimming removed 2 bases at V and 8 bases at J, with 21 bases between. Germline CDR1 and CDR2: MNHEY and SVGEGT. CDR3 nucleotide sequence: TGTGCCAGCAGTTACGCCACCAACAGGGAGGAGGAAGGCTACACCTTC. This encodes CASSYATNREEEGYTF.

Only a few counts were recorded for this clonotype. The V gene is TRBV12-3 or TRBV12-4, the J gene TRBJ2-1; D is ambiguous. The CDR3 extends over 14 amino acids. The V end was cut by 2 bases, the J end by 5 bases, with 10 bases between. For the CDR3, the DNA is TGTGCCAGCAGTTTACGGGTTTTGGACAATGAGCAGTTCTTC. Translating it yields CASSLRVLDNEQFF.

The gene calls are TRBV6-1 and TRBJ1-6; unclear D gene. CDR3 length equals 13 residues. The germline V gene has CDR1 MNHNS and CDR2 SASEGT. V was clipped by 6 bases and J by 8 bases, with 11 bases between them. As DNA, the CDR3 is TGTGCCAGCAGCGCGTTGGAGGATTCACCCCTCCACTTT. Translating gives CASSALEDSPLHF.

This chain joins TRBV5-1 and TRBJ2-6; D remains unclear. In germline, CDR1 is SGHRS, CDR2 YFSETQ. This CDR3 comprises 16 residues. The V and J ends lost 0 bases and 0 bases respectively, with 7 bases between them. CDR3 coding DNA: TGCGCCAGCAGCTTGGGACGTCCCTCTGGGGCCAACGTCCTGACTTTC. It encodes CASSLGRPSGANVLTF. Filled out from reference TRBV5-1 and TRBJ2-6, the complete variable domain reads KAGVTQTPRYLIKTRGQQVTLSCSPISGHRSVSWYQQTPGQGLQFLFEYFSETQRNKGNFPGRFSGRQFSNSRSEMNVSTLELGDSALYLCASSLGRPSGANVLTFGAGSRLTVL.

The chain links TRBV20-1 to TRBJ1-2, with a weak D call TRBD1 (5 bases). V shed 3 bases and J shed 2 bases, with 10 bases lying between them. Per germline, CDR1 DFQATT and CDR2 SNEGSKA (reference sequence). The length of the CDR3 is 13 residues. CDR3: CSARDIGNYGYTF. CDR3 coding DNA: TGCAGTGCTAGGGACATCGGAAACTATGGCTACACCTTC.

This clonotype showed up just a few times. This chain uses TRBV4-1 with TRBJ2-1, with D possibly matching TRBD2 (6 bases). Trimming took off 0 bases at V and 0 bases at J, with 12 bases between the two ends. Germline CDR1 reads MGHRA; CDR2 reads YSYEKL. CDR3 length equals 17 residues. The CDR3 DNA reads TGCGCCAGCAGCCAAGATCGGGGGTCGAGCTCCTACAATGAGCAGTTCTTC. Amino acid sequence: CASSQDRGSSSYNEQFF.

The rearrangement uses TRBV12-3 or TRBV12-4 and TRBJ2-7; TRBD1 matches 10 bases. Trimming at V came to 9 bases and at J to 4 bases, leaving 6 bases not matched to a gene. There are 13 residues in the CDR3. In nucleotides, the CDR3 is TGTGCCAGTCGACAGGGGGCTTTGTACGAGCAGTACTTC. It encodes CASRQGALYEQYF.

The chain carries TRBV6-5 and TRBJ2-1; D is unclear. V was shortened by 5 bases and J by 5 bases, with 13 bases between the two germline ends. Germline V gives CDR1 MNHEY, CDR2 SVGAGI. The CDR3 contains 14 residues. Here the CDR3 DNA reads TGTGCCAGCAGTAAGTCGGGCCCTCACAATGAGCAGTTCTTC. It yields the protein CASSKSGPHNEQFF.

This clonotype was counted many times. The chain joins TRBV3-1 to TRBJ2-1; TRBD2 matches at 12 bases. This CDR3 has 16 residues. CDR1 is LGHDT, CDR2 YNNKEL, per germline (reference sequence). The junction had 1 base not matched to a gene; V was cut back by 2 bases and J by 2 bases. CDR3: CASSQLAGGPYNEQFF. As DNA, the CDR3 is TGTGCCAGCAGCCAACTAGCGGGGGGGCCCTACAATGAGCAGTTCTTC.

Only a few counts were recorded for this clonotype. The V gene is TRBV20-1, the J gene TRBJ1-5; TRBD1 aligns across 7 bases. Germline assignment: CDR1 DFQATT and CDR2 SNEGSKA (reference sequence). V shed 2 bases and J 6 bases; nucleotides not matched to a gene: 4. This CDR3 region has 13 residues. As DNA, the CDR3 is TGCAGTGCTAGATCGACAGGGTCTCAGCCCCAGCATTTT. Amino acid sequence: CSARSTGSQPQHF.

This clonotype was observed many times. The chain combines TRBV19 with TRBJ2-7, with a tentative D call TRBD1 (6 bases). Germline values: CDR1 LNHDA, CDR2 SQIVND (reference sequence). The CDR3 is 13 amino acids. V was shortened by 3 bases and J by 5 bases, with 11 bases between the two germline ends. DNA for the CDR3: TGTGCCAGTAGTATCCCAGGGGACGACGAGCAGTACTTC. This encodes CASSIPGDDEQYF.

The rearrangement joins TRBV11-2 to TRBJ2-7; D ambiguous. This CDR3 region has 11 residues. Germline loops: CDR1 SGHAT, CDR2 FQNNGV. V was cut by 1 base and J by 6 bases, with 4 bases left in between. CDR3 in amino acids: CASSLGVEQYF. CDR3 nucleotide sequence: TGTGCCAGCAGCTTAGGAGTCGAGCAGTACTTC.

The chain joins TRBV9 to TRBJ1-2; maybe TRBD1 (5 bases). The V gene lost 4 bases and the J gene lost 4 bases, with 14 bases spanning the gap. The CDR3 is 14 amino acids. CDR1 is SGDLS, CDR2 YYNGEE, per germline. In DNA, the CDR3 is TGTGCCAGCAGCCGTCAACAGAGGGGCTATGGCTACACCTTC. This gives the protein CASSRQQRGYGYTF.

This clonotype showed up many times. CDR3 bases: TGTGCCAGCTCCCAGATACACCTTTTCACCGGGGAGCTGTTTTTT. This sequence encodes CASSQIHLFTGELFF. The chain links TRBV18 to TRBJ2-2; D not certain. The germline V and J ends were trimmed by 6 bases and 4 bases, with 15 bases remaining between them. This CDR3 is 15 amino acids long. Looked up from germline, CDR1 is KGHSH and CDR2 is LQKENI. The whole variable domain, remainder taken from reference TRBV18 and TRBJ2-2, is NAGVMQNPRHLVRRRGQEARLRCSPMKGHSHVYWYRQLPEEGLKFMVYLQKENIIDESGMPKERFSAEFPKEGPSILRIQQVVRGDSAAYFCASSQIHLFTGELFFGEGSRLTVL.